The 3 T cell receptor beta chains below come from one sample, sequenced in a study of human T cells and chemical hapten exposure. The time point: patch test 1, 2 weeks after DPC sensitization. Treatment of the sample: therapeutic diphenylcyclopropenone sensitization with weekly scalp DPC. TCRdb itself ran the RACE reads through MiXCR, one entry per CDR3 protein. Of 100,000 or so distinct CDR3 sequences listed, 9.5% to 11% were seen once; the top ten hold around 3.5%. The input for sequencing was whole blood, taken in connection with sensitization to the hapten diphenylcyclopropenone (DPC). The origin of the receptors is a woman aged 40 to 55 with alopecia areata. Some clones in this sample may be carry-over from other donors' samples.

Notes on this clonotype: At one end the junction does not follow the germline gene, possibly because of a read error. The chain is built from TRBV20-1 and TRBJ1-5; TRBD1 agrees at 9 bases. Germline CDR1 reads DFQATT; CDR2 reads SNEGSKA (reference sequence). The CDR3 loop spans 16 amino acids. CDR3 sequence (DNA): TGCAGTACTAGTCGTGGGACAGGGATTGAGTTTCAGCCCCAGCATTTT. It encodes CSTSRGTGIEFQPQHF.

This clonotype has just a few counts. The rearrangement joins TRBV28 to TRBJ2-3; 9 bases agree with TRBD2. Germline trimming cut 4 bases from V and 4 bases from J; bases unmatched to any gene: 9. The CDR3 consists of 16 residues. Germline V gene lookup returns CDR1 MDHEN and CDR2 SYDVKM. CDR3 loop: CASSSRGSGGPDTQYF. CDR3 nucleotides: TGTGCCAGCAGTTCTCGGGGTAGCGGGGGTCCAGATACGCAGTATTTT.

This clonotype occurred a few times. This rearrangement joins TRBV9 to TRBJ1-6, with D maybe TRBD1 (6 bases). The CDR3 length is 14 residues. V gave up 1 base and J gave up 5 bases, with 7 bases separating them. In germline, CDR1 is SGDLS, CDR2 YYNGEE. CDR3 nucleotides: TGTGCCAGCAGCGTAAGACAGGATAATTCACCCCTCCACTTT. Encoded protein: CASSVRQDNSPLHF.